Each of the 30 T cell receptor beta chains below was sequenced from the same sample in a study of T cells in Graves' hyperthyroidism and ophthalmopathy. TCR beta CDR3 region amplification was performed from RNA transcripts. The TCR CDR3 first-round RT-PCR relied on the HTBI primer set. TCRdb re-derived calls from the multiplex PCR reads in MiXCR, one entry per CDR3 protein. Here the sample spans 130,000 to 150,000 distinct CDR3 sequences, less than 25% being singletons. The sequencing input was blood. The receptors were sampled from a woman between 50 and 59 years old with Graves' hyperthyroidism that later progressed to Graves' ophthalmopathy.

CDR3 in amino acids: CASSYEGGQETQYF. The CDR3 DNA reads TGTGCCAGCAGTTACGAGGGGGGCCAAGAGACCCAGTACTTC. This chain joins TRBV28 and TRBJ2-5; TRBD1 or TRBD2 may be the D gene (6 bases each). The germline CDR1 and CDR2 sequences are MDHEN and SYDVKM. V was trimmed by 4 bases and J by 1 base, leaving 10 bases between them. This CDR3 is built from 14 residues.

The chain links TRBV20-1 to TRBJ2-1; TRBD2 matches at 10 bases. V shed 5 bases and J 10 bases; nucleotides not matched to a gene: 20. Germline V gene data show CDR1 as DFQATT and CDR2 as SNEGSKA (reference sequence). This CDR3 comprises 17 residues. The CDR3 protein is CSAGGLGLAGVGGEQFF. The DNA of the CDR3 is TGCAGTGCTGGGGGGTTGGGGCTAGCGGGAGTAGGCGGGGAGCAGTTCTTC.

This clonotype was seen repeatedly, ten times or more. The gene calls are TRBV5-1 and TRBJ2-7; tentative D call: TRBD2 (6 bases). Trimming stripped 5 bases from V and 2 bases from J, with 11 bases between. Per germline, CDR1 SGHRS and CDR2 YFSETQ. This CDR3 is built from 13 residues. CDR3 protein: CASSTGVAYEQYF. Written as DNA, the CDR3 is TGCGCCAGCAGTACGGGAGTCGCCTACGAGCAGTACTTC.

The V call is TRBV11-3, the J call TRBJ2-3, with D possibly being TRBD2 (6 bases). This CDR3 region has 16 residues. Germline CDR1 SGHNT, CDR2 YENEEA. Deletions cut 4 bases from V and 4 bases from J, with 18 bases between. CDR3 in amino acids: CASSSDRVGGSDTQYF. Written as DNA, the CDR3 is TGTGCCAGCAGCTCCGATCGGGTGGGAGGCTCAGATACGCAGTATTTT.

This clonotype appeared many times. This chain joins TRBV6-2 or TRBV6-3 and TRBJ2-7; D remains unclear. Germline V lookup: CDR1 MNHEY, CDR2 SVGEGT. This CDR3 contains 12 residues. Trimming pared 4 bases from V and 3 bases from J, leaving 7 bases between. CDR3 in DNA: TGTGCCAGCAGTTCGCAATTCTACGAGCAGTACTTC. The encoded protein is CASSSQFYEQYF.

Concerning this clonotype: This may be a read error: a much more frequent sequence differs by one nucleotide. CDR3 sequence: CATGRYRESTEAFF. CDR3 DNA sequence: TGTGCCACCGGCAGGTACAGGGAAAGCACTGAAGCTTTCTTT. This chain joins TRBV15 and TRBJ1-1, with D possibly matching TRBD1 (6 bases). This CDR3 spans 14 amino acids. Per germline, CDR1 LNHNV and CDR2 YYDKDF (reference sequence).

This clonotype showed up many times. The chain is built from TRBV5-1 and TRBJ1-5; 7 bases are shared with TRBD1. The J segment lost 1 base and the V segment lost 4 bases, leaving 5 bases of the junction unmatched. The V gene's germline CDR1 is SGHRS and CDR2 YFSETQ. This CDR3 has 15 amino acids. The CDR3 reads CASSAETGSNQPQHF. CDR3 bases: TGCGCCAGCAGCGCCGAGACAGGGAGCAATCAGCCCCAGCATTTT.

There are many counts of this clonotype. DNA of the CDR3: TGTGCCAGCAGATTGTCCCAACTAGCGGGAGGCGCCTACAATGAGCAGTTCTTC. Translation: CASRLSQLAGGAYNEQFF. This chain connects TRBV2 to TRBJ2-1; TRBD2 aligns across 12 bases. V shed 6 bases, J shed 2 bases, and the junction held 11 bases outside the gene matches. The CDR3 is 18 amino acids. Germline lookup yields CDR1 SNHLY and CDR2 FYNNEI.

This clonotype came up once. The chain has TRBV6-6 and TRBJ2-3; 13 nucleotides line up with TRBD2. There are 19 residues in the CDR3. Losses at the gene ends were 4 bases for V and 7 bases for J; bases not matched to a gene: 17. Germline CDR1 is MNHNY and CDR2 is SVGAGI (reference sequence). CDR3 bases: TGTGCCAGCAGTTCCCCGATGAACCCGCCGGGACTAGCGGGGTATACGCAGTATTTT. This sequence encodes CASSSPMNPPGLAGYTQYF.

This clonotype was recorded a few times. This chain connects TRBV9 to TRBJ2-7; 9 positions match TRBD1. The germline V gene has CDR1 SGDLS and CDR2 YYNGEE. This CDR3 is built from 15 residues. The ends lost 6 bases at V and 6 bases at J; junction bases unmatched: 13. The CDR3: CASNGPGTGSTEQYF. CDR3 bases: TGTGCCAGCAACGGACCCGGGACAGGGTCCACCGAGCAGTACTTC.

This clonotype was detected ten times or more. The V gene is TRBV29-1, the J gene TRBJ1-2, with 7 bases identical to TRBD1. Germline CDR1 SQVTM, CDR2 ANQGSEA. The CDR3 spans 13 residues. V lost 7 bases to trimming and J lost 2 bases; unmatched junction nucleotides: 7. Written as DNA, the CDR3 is TGCAGCGCCGGGACAGACCCCAACTATGGCTACACCTTC. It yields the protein CSAGTDPNYGYTF.

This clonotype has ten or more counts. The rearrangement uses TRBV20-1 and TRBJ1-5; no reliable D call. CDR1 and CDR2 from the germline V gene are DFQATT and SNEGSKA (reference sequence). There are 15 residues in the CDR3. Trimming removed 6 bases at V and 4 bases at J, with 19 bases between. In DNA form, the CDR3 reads TGCAGTGCGCCCCCACGATCGGCGGGGAATCAGCCCCAGCATTTT. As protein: CSAPPRSAGNQPQHF.

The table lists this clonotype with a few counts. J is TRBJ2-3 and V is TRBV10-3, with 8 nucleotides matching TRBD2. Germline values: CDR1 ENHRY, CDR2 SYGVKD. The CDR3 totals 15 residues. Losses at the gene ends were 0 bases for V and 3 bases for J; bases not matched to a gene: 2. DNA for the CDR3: TGTGCCATCAGTGAGTCCAGCGGGAGAACAGATACGCAGTATTTT. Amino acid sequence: CAISESSGRTDTQYF.

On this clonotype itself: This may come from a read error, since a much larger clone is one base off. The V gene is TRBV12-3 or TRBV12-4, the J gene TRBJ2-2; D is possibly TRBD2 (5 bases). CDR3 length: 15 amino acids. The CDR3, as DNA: TGTGCCAGCAGTTTCGGGCAGACCCTCACCGGGGAGCCGTTTTTT. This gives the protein CASSFGQTLTGEPFF.

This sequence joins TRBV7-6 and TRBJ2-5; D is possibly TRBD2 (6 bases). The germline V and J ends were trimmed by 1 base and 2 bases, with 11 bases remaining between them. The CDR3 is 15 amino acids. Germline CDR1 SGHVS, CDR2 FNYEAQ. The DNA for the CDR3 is TGTGCCAGCAGCTTAGTGCAGCGGGCGCAAGAGACCCAGTACTTC. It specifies CASSLVQRAQETQYF.

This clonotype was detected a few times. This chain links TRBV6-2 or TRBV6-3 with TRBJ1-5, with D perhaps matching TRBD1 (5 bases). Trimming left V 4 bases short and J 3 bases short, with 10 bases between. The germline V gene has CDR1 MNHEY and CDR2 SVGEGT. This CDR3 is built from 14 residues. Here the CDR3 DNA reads TGTGCCAGCAGTTGGGCAGGGAACAATCAGCCCCAGCATTTT. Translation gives CASSWAGNNQPQHF.

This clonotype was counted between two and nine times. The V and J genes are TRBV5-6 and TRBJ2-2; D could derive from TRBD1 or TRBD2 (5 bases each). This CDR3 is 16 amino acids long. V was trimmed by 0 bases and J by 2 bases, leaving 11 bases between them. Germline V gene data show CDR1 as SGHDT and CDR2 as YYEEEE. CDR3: CASSLGAGTNTGELFF. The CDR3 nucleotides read TGTGCCAGCAGCTTGGGGGCAGGGACCAACACCGGGGAGCTGTTTTTT.

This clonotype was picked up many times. The CDR3 coding sequence is TGTGCCAGCAGTTTCATCGGTCGGGCTGAAGCTTTCTTT. Amino acid sequence: CASSFIGRAEAFF. The V and J genes are TRBV28 and TRBJ1-1; no reliable D call. CDR3 length: 13 amino acids. Trimming took off 3 bases at V and 6 bases at J, with 11 bases between the two ends. Germline CDR1 and CDR2: MDHEN and SYDVKM.

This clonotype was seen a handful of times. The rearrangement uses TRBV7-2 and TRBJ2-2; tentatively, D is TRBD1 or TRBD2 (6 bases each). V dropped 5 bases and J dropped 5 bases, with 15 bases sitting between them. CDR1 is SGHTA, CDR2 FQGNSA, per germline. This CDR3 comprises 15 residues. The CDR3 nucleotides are TGTGCCAGCAGCCCGACGGGGGCGCCTACCGGGGAGCTGTTTTTT. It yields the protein CASSPTGAPTGELFF.

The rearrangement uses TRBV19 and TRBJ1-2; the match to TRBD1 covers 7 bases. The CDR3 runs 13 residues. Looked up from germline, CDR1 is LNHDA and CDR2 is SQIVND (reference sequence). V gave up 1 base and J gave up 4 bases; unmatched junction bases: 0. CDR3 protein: CASSIAGGYGYTF. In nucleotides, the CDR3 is TGTGCCAGTAGTATAGCAGGGGGCTATGGCTACACCTTC.

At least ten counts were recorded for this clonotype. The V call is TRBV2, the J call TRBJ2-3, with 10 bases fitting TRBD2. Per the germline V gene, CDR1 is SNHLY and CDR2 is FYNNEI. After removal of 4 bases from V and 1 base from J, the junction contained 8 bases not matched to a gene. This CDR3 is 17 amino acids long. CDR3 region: CASSVPLAGFGTDTQYF. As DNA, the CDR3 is TGTGCCAGCAGTGTCCCACTAGCGGGATTTGGCACAGATACGCAGTATTTT.

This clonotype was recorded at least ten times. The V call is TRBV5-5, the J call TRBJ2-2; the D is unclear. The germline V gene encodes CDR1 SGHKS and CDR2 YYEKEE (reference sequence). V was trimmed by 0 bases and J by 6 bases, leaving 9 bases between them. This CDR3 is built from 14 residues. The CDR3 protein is CASSLATLSGELFF. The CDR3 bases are TGTGCCAGCAGCTTGGCCACGCTGTCCGGGGAGCTGTTTTTT.

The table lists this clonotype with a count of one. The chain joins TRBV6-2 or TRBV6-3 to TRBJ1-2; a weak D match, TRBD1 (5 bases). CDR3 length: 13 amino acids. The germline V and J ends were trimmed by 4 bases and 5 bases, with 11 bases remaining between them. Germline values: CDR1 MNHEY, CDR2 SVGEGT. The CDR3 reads CASSWGVGYGYTF. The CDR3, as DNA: TGTGCCAGCAGTTGGGGGGTCGGTTATGGCTACACCTTC.

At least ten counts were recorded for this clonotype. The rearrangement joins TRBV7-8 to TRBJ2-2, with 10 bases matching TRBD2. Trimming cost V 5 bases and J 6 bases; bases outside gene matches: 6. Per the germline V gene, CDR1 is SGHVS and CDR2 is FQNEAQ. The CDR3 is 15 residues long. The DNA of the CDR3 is TGTGCCAGCAGCCGAACCGGGACTAGCGCCGGGGAGCTGTTTTTT. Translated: CASSRTGTSAGELFF.

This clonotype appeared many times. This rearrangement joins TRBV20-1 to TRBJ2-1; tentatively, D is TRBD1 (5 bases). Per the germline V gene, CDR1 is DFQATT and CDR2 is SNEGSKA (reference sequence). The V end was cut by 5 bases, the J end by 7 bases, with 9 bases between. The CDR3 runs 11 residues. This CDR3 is CSAWGRNEQFF. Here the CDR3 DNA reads TGCAGTGCTTGGGGCCGGAATGAGCAGTTCTTC.

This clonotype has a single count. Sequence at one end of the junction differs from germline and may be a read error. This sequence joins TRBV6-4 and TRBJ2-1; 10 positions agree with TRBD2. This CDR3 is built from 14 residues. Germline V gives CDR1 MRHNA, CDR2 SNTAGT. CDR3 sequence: CTSSYSGLANEQFF. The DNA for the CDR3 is TGTACCAGCAGTTACTCGGGACTAGCGAATGAGCAGTTCTTC.

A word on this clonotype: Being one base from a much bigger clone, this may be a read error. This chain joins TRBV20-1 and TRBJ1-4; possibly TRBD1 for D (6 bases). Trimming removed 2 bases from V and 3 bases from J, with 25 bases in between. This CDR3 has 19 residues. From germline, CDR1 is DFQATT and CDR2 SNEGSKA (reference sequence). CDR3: CSARYLTGGEQAANEKLFF. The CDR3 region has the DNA TGCAGTGCTAGATACTTGACAGGCGGCGAACAAGCAGCTAATGAAAAACTGTTTTTT.

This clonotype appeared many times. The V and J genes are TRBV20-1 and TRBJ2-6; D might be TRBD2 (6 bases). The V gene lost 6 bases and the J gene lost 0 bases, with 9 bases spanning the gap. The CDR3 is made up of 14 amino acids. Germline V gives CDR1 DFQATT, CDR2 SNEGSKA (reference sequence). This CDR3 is CSARDFSGANVLTF. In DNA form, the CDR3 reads TGCAGTGCCAGGGACTTCTCTGGGGCCAACGTCCTGACTTTC.

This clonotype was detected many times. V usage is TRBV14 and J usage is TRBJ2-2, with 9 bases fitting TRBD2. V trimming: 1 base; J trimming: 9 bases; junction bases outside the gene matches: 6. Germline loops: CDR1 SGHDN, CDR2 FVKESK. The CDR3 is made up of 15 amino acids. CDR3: CASSQGSGRNRELFF. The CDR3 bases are TGTGCCAGCAGCCAAGGTAGCGGGAGAAACCGGGAGCTGTTTTTT. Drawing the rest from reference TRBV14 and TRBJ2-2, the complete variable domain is EAGVTQFPSHSVIEKGQTVTLRCDPISGHDNLYWYRRVMGKEIKFLLHFVKESKQDESGMPNNRFLAERTGGTYSTLKVQPAELEDSGVYFCASSQGSGRNRELFFGEGSRLTVL.

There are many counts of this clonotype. In DNA form, the CDR3 reads TGTGCCAGCAGTGCACGAACTGGGACTAGCGTATACAATGAGCAGTTCTTC. It is translated as CASSARTGTSVYNEQFF. This chain joins TRBV6-1 and TRBJ2-1, with TRBD2 matching 10 bases. Germline CDR1 reads MNHNS; CDR2 reads SASEGT. V was pared by 4 bases and J by 4 bases, with 10 bases of the junction left unmatched. This CDR3 comprises 17 residues.